This TCR beta chain was identified in a study of blood T cell repertoires in COVID-19 (dated by TCRdb to about 2020). Describing the broader study: Samples covering the acute and convalescent phases of COVID-19 were provided by collaborators in the United States, Italy and Spain. The material from the prospective study consisted of cDNA or gDNA derived from T cells, B-cell-depleted T cells, or PBMCs. Deeply sampled blood TCRbeta repertoires from subjects exposed to, actively infected with, or recovered from COVID-19 were included in the dataset. The repertoires were made available in a free public database intended to serve as a resource for research on the immune response to SARS-CoV-2. The samples were drawn from two sources: the first 160 participants of the ongoing ImmuneRACE study, and 1,254 subjects contributed by 6 global collaborators. Sample metadata almost always included a de-identified subject ID, COVID-19 status, age in years and sex. HLA class I and class II types, where available, came from metadata supplied by the sample provider rather than from assay-based typing.

Counted from cysteine to phenylalanine, this CDR3 has 16 amino acids. Here the CDR3 DNA is all that survives: 48 bases in frame from base 1. At the junction V is shortened by 3 bases and J by 2 bases; bases outside the gene matches: 9. Reading the germline V gene gives CDR1 SGDLS and CDR2 YYNGEE. One collaborating source in Seattle enrolled patients during active infection and followed them longitudinally through the course of disease. Whole blood was collected in K2EDTA tubes by collaborating institutions according to the institutions' own protocols. Collaborator samples were shipped for TCRbeta analysis as frozen whole blood, isolated PBMCs, or DNA extracted from either sample type. Concerning this clone itself: It has no known antigen specificity. No per-base quality is available; no much larger clone lies one base away.

TCRbeta CDR3 regions were amplified from genomic DNA by means of the immunoSEQ Assay, a bias-controlled multiplex PCR. Regarding the original processing steps: The number of nucleated cells in each sample was estimated by amplification of reference gene primers within the assay. To quantify the absolute abundance of each unique TCRbeta CDR3 rearrangement, sequence reads were collapsed and filtered. For each sample, productive Simpson clonality was calculated by taking the square root of Simpson's diversity index across productive rearrangements. The table was pulled from immuneACCESS by TCRdb, which kept in-frame rearrangements only. Such tables lose some clones; where checked, under half of the loss comes from unresolved V genes, and the rest has no known cause. The D gene and trimming were derived from the DNA, and the V and J assignments and clone size from that table. The sample table contains some 360,000 clones; only one count was recorded for more than 70% of them. The ten largest account for 3.9% of the sample.

The paper as a whole reports these results and caveats: How much clinical and demographic metadata was included differed by source and by participant, and the metadata was provided uncurated.

The specimen was peripheral blood. The sequence was collected from an older woman with COVID-19, enrolled during active disease. In this chain, TRBV9 is recombined with TRBJ1-1; the central 8 bases match TRBD1. The CDR3 in this case is CASSGRTGSLNTEAFF. The DNA is TGTGCCAGCAGCGGGCGGACAGGGTCGCTTAACACTGAAGCTTTCTTT.